Sequencing of this TCR beta chain was carried out in a study of shared clonotypes between healthy human individuals (dated by TCRdb to 2019 to 2021). Context from the whole study: The cohort comprised a couple of women and a few men aged 18 to 49 years. To increase sequencing depth and limit assay-specific biases, different laboratories used diverse techniques to prepare libraries and sequence TCR repertoires. To estimate repertoire size and how much clonotypes are shared between individuals, the study performed deep sequencing of blood TCR repertoires from five healthy adults. Between about 0.8 and 9 billion PBMCs per donor were obtained by leukapheresis. For each donor, three plates each were used for CD4 naive and CD4 memory, two plates were used for CD8 naive, and one plate was used for CD8 memory.

The donors were healthy, HIV-negative adults with no recently reported acute infections or vaccinations. Every donor was a Caucasian adult living in Nashville, Tennessee, USA. Magnetic negative selection was used to enrich CD4+ T cells, after which naive cells were positively selected on CD45RA and the negative fraction became the memory subset. Blood was collected by leukapheresis, and PBMCs were isolated by Ficoll-Histopaque density gradient centrifugation and then cryopreserved in liquid nitrogen vapor phase. Analytical flow cytometry was used to check the purity and quantity of each magnetically sorted T cell population. Genomic DNA was isolated from every sorted fraction and measured by UV absorbance on a Nanodrop 2000c. Measured from the cysteine to the phenylalanine, the CDR3 is 12 residues long. The entry retains the CDR3 DNA only, 36 bases that are in frame from base 1. Looking up the germline V gene yields CDR1 SNHLY and CDR2 FYNNEI. At the junction V is shortened by 6 bases and J by 6 bases, with 12 bases in between.

Turning to this clone: Its cognate antigen has yet to be identified. No base qualities exist here, and no much larger clone lies one base off it.

Using the deep immunoSEQ assay, TCR CDR3 regions were amplified from genomic DNA by multiplex PCR. Genomic DNA extracted from each cell subset was distributed evenly over all wells of several immunoSEQ 96-well plates, and each plate served as one replicate. For sorted subsets, approximately 0.2 ug of genomic DNA, equivalent to some 30,000 T cell genomes, went into each replicate PCR. The purified libraries were quantified using a Qubit 3.0 fluorometer, sized with a Bioanalyzer 2100, and then quantified again using the KAPA Library Quantification kit. Each immunoSEQ 96-well plate was sequenced on its own single-read 150-cycle Illumina NextSeq 550 flow cell. In the original analysis: Because the immunoSEQ output included only junctional sequences and no quality scores, the filtering could not be the same as the filtering used for full-length reads. To assign V/J genes and CDR3, sequences were annotated using PyIR, a Python wrapper for IgBLAST v1.9, with IMGT germline references. Reads were removed for weak V/J assignments (E-value above 1e-6), missing CDR3, stop codons, out-of-frame junctions, or ambiguous translated residues. V3J clonotypes were defined by identical inferred V gene, J gene, and CDR3 amino acid sequence. Percentage overlap between repertoires was computed as shared unique clonotypes divided by the size of the smaller repertoire. RTK rarefaction, the Chao1 estimator, and Recon v2.1 estimates of unobserved clonotypes were used to assess repertoire richness. OLGA was used to compute generation probabilities for all TCRbeta clonotypes that the gDNA method yielded from a handful of donors. Entries here come from immuneACCESS through TCRdb and include only in-frame sequences with V and J called. Some clones fail to appear in such tables; in the studies checked, an unresolved V gene covers under half of the shortfall, and the cause of the remainder is unknown. That table is the source of V, J and clone size, and D and trimming were worked out from the DNA. This sample comprises some 790,000 clones, 72% of them detected only once. Over 1.5% of the sample comes from the top ten.

What the work shows at the level of the full study, not this receptor alone: Pairwise subsampling led to the expectation that sequencing depth would affect the degree of clonotype sharing among donors. Sharing across a handful of donors was observed for 5% to 6.5% of naive CD4, under 4% of naive CD8, 2% to 2.5% of memory CD4, and 0.4% of memory CD8 clonotypes. The small number of donors limited the genetic and exposure-history diversity represented. Naive subsets generally had larger estimated clonotype richness than memory subsets. Clonotypes shared by all four sorted-subset donors showed higher generation probabilities than non-shared clonotypes. Only blood was sampled, and tissue TCR repertoires likely differ from those in blood. Incomplete sequencing was indicated by rarefaction of sorted-subset datasets, despite the large sequencing depth.

Sequencing was done on a sample of memory CD4+ T cells sorted from blood. The sample's cell subset or site label, in plain terms: CD45RA-negative fraction. The TCR sequence derives from a woman aged 25 to 39 in good health. Rearrangement joined TRBV2 to TRBJ2-7; TRBD2 might be the D gene, on 5 matching bases. The DNA is TGTGCCAGCAGGGTTACTAGTTCCGAGCAGTACTTC. Translation gives CASRVTSSEQYF. The full variable domain, with segments outside the CDR3 supplied by the reference TRBV2 and TRBJ2-7 proteins, appears as EPEVTQTPSHQVTQMGQEVILRCVPISNHLYFYWYRQILGQKVEFLVSFYNNEISEKSEIFDDQFSVERPDGSNFTLKIRSTKLEDSAMYFCASRVTSSEQYFGPGTRLTVT.